The clone carrying this T cell receptor beta chain appeared once. Its antigen is still unknown. This CDR3 has 14 residues. In germline, CDR1 is LGHNA, CDR2 YNFKEQ. V was trimmed by 6 bases and J by 7 bases, leaving 16 bases between them. The data derive from a study of CD8 T cells in Susac syndrome. At the level of the study: Within the group of sequenced Susac syndrome patients, about 6 had active disease and 8 or 9 were in remission. When blood was collected, patients with Susac syndrome were therapy-naive, were taking corticosteroids, or were receiving intravenous immunoglobulin alone. Findings and limits, study-wide: Among active patients and in TEMRA cells, CD8+ clonal expansion in Susac reached its peak. The study identified around fifteen and five Susac-specific public clones in total CD8+ and CD8+ TEMRA repertoires.

An amount of RNA that ranged from roughly 0.45 to 1 ug was reverse transcribed with random hexamers. TCRdb re-called the immunoSEQ multiplex PCR reads with MiXCR, one entry per CDR3 protein. The table lists fewer than 90,000 distinct CDR3 sequences, approximately 93% of them singletons. This sequence was found in a human donor with Susac syndrome. V and J are TRBV4-2 and TRBJ2-1; D might be TRBD1 (6 bases). Source material: CD8+ T cells from PBMCs. The CDR3 DNA is TGTGCCAGCAGGCGTGGGGGCCGAGGGAATGAGCAGTTCTTC. Protein sequence: CASRRGGRGNEQFF.